The entry below describes one T cell receptor beta chain. This sample stems from a study of radiotherapy plus CTLA-4 blockade in lung cancer. Overall study context: Across the patients, objective responses occurred in about 19%, and disease control in 30% to 35%.

Some clones are missing from TCRdb's copy, which holds only in-frame ones; the method was immunoSEQ multiplex PCR. This table holds around 82,000 clones, around 79% found once. CDR1 and CDR2 (germline): SNHLY, FYNNEI. The CDR3 contains 14 residues. Trimming stripped 4 bases from V and 8 bases from J, with 15 bases between. This specimen consisted of peripheral blood, obtained from a patient treated with radiotherapy plus ipilimumab. This clonotype originated in a human donor with non-small cell lung cancer whose response to radiotherapy plus ipilimumab could not be evaluated. Some clones in this sample may be carry-over from other donors' samples. The chain combines TRBV2 with TRBJ1-5, with D tentatively TRBD1 (5 bases). In DNA, the CDR3 is TGTGCCAGCAGTGTTCAGGGCACGATGGAGCCCCAGCATTTT. Amino acids: CASSVQGTMEPQHF. The variable domain in full, completed from reference TRBV2 and TRBJ1-5, reads EPEVTQTPSHQVTQMGQEVILRCVPISNHLYFYWYRQILGQKVEFLVSFYNNEISEKSEIFDDQFSVERPDGSNFTLKIRSTKLEDSAMYFCASSVQGTMEPQHFGDGTRLSIL.